The 20 T cell receptor beta chains in this list originate from one sample, sequenced in a study of shared clonotypes between healthy human individuals. Measured with immunoSEQ multiplex PCR; TCRdb has only the in-frame clones, and not every one. The sample has approximately 1.5 million clones, 97% to 99% seen once. What was sequenced was naive CD4+ T cells sorted from blood. Subset: CD45RA+ positively selected. The source of these receptors is a man aged 25 to 45 in good health.

The chain employs TRBV27 and TRBJ2-3, with 8 bases identical to TRBD1. The CDR3 covers 19 residues. V trimming: 7 bases; J trimming: 0 bases; junction bases outside the gene matches: 18. From germline, CDR1 is MNHEY and CDR2 SMNVEV (reference sequence). CDR3 coding DNA: TGTGCCAGCAACCCCGATGGGACAGGACGGCCTACTAGCACAGATACGCAGTATTTT. As protein: CASNPDGTGRPTSTDTQYF.

The rearrangement links TRBV7-3 to TRBJ2-1; D call uncertain. CDR1 and CDR2 (germline): SGHTA, FQGTGA. The CDR3 loop spans 15 amino acids. Trimming removed 1 base at V and 1 base at J, with 8 bases between. The CDR3 nucleotides are TGTGCCAGCAGCTTAAGGCTAGTTTCCTACAATGAGCAGTTCTTC. This codes for CASSLRLVSYNEQFF.

The chain employs TRBV2 and TRBJ2-4, with D unresolved. V was trimmed by 5 bases and J by 3 bases, leaving 11 bases between them. CDR1 is SNHLY, CDR2 FYNNEI, per germline. The CDR3 contains 14 residues. This CDR3 is CASSLVNSKNIQYF. CDR3 DNA sequence: TGTGCCAGCAGTTTAGTAAACAGCAAAAACATTCAGTACTTC.

The chain has TRBV12-5 and TRBJ1-1; D gene ambiguous. Trimming took 3 bases from V and 3 from J, leaving 8 bases between them. Germline CDR1 and CDR2: LGHNT and FRNRAP. CDR3 length: 13 residues. The CDR3 coding sequence is TGTGCTAGTGGTTTCCAGCTTGACACTGAAGCTTTCTTT. Its protein is CASGFQLDTEAFF.

The CDR3 DNA reads TGTGCCAGCAGTGGGGGTTTACAGAGATCCACTGAAGCTTTCTTT. It is translated as CASSGGLQRSTEAFF. This chain uses TRBV9 with TRBJ1-1; tentative D call: TRBD1 (5 bases). The germline gives CDR1 SGDLS, CDR2 YYNGEE. This CDR3 comprises 15 residues. V lost 5 bases and J 4 bases, leaving 18 bases between the germline ends. Filled out from reference TRBV9 and TRBJ1-1, the complete variable domain reads DSGVTQTPKHLITATGQRVTLRCSPRSGDLSVYWYQQSLDQGLQFLIQYYNGEERAKGNILERFSAQQFPDLHSELNLSSLELGDSALYFCASSGGLQRSTEAFFGQGTRLTVV.

The chain recombines TRBV23-1 with TRBJ2-7; 10 bases are a match to TRBD2. TRBV23-1 is an ORF; its function is uncertain. After removal of 7 bases from V and 4 bases from J, the junction contained 10 bases not matched to a gene. The CDR3 totals 15 residues. The CDR3 nucleotides are TGCGCCAGCAAAGGTAGCGGGAGGAAAATGTACGAGCAGTACTTC. Its translation: CASKGSGRKMYEQYF.

This clone was observed once. The chain has TRBV9 and TRBJ2-1, with 13 nucleotides matching TRBD2. CDR1 is SGDLS, CDR2 YYNGEE, per germline. The CDR3 spans 16 residues. V lost 4 bases and J lost 8; bases outside the gene matches: 9. DNA for the CDR3: TGTGCCAGCAGCCTGGGAGGACTAGCGGGAGTCTATGAGCAGTTCTTC. Translating gives CASSLGGLAGVYEQFF. Combining the CDR3 with reference TRBV9 and TRBJ2-1 gives the whole variable domain DSGVTQTPKHLITATGQRVTLRCSPRSGDLSVYWYQQSLDQGLQFLIQYYNGEERAKGNILERFSAQQFPDLHSELNLSSLELGDSALYFCASSLGGLAGVYEQFFGPGTRLTVL.

The chain couples TRBV19 to TRBJ2-3, with a possible D match to TRBD2 (5 bases). V lost 8 bases, J lost 6 bases, and 15 bases lay in between. CDR1 and CDR2 (germline): LNHDA, SQIVND (reference sequence). This CDR3 spans 13 amino acids. CDR3 amino acids: CASLGFRRDTQYF. The CDR3 DNA reads as TGTGCCAGTTTAGGGTTTCGGAGGGATACGCAGTATTTT.

The rearrangement uses TRBV29-1 and TRBJ2-2, with TRBD1 matching over 8 bases. V was clipped by 7 bases and J by 4 bases; unmatched bases: 5. The CDR3 loop spans 13 amino acids. The germline V gene has CDR1 SQVTM and CDR2 ANQGSEA. The DNA of the CDR3 is TGCAGCGCCGACAGGGGTGGCACCGGGGAGCTGTTTTTT. This translates into CSADRGGTGELFF.

This chain connects TRBV11-3 to TRBJ2-1; 8 bases fit TRBD1. CDR3 length equals 15 residues. The V gene's germline CDR1 is SGHNT and CDR2 YENEEA. V was clipped by 5 bases and J by 4 bases; unmatched bases: 7. The DNA of the CDR3 is TGTGCCAGCAGCAAGGACAGGGAAGGTTACAATGAGCAGTTCTTC. It encodes CASSKDREGYNEQFF.

This clone was found once. The chain recombines TRBV5-6 with TRBJ2-1; tentative D call: TRBD1 (5 bases). This CDR3 is 13 amino acids long. Germline V CDR1 and CDR2: SGHDT, YYEEEE. Trimming cost V 2 bases and J 5 bases, with 8 bases left between them. In nucleotides, the CDR3 is TGTGCCAGCAGCTTTGGGGCAGACAATGAGCAGTTCTTC. Residues: CASSFGADNEQFF.

This chain uses TRBV5-4 with TRBJ1-1; a weak D match, TRBD1 (6 bases). The CDR3 runs to 15 residues. Looked up from germline, CDR1 is SGHNT and CDR2 is YYREEE (reference sequence). V was pared by 4 bases and J by 0 bases, with 13 bases between. The CDR3 DNA sequence: TGTGCCAGCAGCCCACAGGGCATCATGAACACTGAAGCTTTCTTT. Amino acid sequence: CASSPQGIMNTEAFF.

The rearrangement links TRBV6-4 to TRBJ2-7, with 8 bases identical to TRBD2. The CDR3 has 17 amino acids. The V segment lost 2 bases and the J segment 2 bases; nucleotides outside the gene matches: 11. Germline lookup yields CDR1 MRHNA and CDR2 SNTAGT. The CDR3 coding sequence is TGTGCCAGCAGTGACGTGGCGGGAGGTCTAGATCCCTACGAGCAGTACTTC. Protein: CASSDVAGGLDPYEQYF.

The J gene is TRBJ2-7, the V gene TRBV18, with a tentative D call TRBD2 (6 bases). From germline, CDR1 is KGHSH and CDR2 LQKENI. The CDR3 runs 16 residues. Trimming cost V 0 bases and J 3 bases, with 15 bases left between them. The CDR3 protein is CASSPPGSGGIYEQYF. The CDR3 DNA reads TGTGCCAGCTCACCACCCGGGAGCGGAGGGATCTACGAGCAGTACTTC.

The chain carries TRBV5-4 and TRBJ2-7; 10 nucleotides align to TRBD2. Looked up from germline, CDR1 is SGHNT and CDR2 is YYREEE (reference sequence). This CDR3 is 15 amino acids long. Trimming at V came to 7 bases and at J to 1 base, leaving 8 bases not matched to a gene. The CDR3 spells CASGVSGRTSYEQYF. The CDR3 DNA is TGTGCCAGCGGTGTTAGCGGGAGGACTTCCTACGAGCAGTACTTC.

This chain joins TRBV5-5 and TRBJ2-7, with 7 positions matching TRBD2. The CDR3 covers 14 residues. From germline, CDR1 is SGHKS and CDR2 YYEKEE (reference sequence). V was clipped by 0 bases and J by 3 bases; unmatched bases: 3. CDR3 sequence (DNA): TGTGCCAGCAGCTTGGCAAGCGGGAACTACGAGCAGTACTTC. Translation: CASSLASGNYEQYF.

The V gene is TRBV18, the J gene TRBJ2-2; D is possibly TRBD2 (5 bases). The CDR3 covers 15 residues. Germline-derived CDR1 and CDR2 are KGHSH and LQKENI. The V and J ends lost 2 bases and 4 bases respectively, with 11 bases between them. The CDR3 nucleotides read TGTGCCAGCTCACCAGGTGCGGCGGGCACCGGGGAGCTGTTTTTT. Its translation: CASSPGAAGTGELFF.

The genes are TRBV10-3 and TRBJ2-7; 10 nucleotides match TRBD1. CDR3 size: 17 residues. J lost 4 bases, V lost 3 bases, and 12 bases had no gene match. Germline V gene data show CDR1 as ENHRY and CDR2 as SYGVKD. The CDR3 DNA sequence: TGTGCCATCAGTGATTTGTATTCGGGACAGGGGAAGTACGAGCAGTACTTC. Translation gives CAISDLYSGQGKYEQYF.

The chain carries TRBV11-2 and TRBJ1-5; no firm D call. This CDR3 is 14 amino acids long. The V gene's germline CDR1 is SGHAT and CDR2 FQNNGV. V gave up 2 bases and J gave up 0 bases, with 5 bases separating them. CDR3 sequence reads: CASSLLNSNQPQHF. The DNA for the CDR3 is TGTGCCAGCAGCTTACTAAATAGCAATCAGCCCCAGCATTTT.

The genes are TRBV28 and TRBJ2-7, with D uncertain. V was clipped by 2 bases and J by 1 base, with 6 bases between them. Per the germline V gene, CDR1 is MDHEN and CDR2 is SYDVKM. CDR3 size: 13 residues. The CDR3 reads CASSLPTSYEQYF. For the CDR3, the DNA is TGTGCCAGCAGTTTACCCACTTCCTACGAGCAGTACTTC.